This TCR beta chain derives from a study of T cell changes during pregnancy in multiple sclerosis. Only in-frame clones appear in the TCRdb table, and some are missing; sequencing was by immunoSEQ multiplex PCR. The table shows tens of thousands of clones, with roughly 95% occurring only once. The V gene's germline CDR1 is MNHEY and CDR2 SVGAGI. The CDR3 is 14 residues long. V lost 3 bases and J lost 0, with 9 bases in between. V is TRBV6-5 and J is TRBJ2-7; D not certain. The input for sequencing was peripheral blood, taken in the third trimester of pregnancy. The clonotype originates from a female donor in good health, enrolled as a control in a pregnancy study. CDR3 loop: CASSYNSGSYEQYF. CDR3 sequence (DNA): TGTGCCAGCAGTTATAACTCGGGCTCCTACGAGCAGTACTTC.